This TCR beta chain was sequenced during a study of blood T cell repertoires in COVID-19. The wider study: PBMCs, B-cell-depleted T cells, or T cells were the source of the cDNA or gDNA that made up the material.

Followed longitudinally, the Seattle patients had been enrolled during active infection. CDR3 length: 15 residues. Trimming left V 4 bases short and J 0 bases short, with 13 bases between. Germline CDR1 reads MNHEY; CDR2 reads SMNVEV (reference sequence). Authors' methods: Estimated nucleated cell counts came from reference gene primer amplification. Libraries were prepared by immunoSEQ multiplex PCR; TCRdb keeps only in-frame clonotypes and omits some of them. V, J and clone size derive from that table, while D and trimming were established from the DNA sequence. The sample lists hundreds of thousands of clones, approximately 86% occurring once.

This sequence originates from a woman aged 70-85 years with COVID-19, enrolled during active disease. The sequenced sample was peripheral blood. V usage is TRBV27 and J usage is TRBJ2-7; maybe TRBD2 (6 bases). The CDR3 nucleotides are TGTGCCAGCAGTTACGGCGCGGGAAGCTCCTACGAGCAGTACTTC. Amino acids: CASSYGAGSSYEQYF.